This is a list of T cell receptor beta chains from one sample in a study of shared clonotypes between healthy human individuals. Some clones are missing from TCRdb's copy, which holds only in-frame ones; the method was immunoSEQ multiplex PCR. In the table there are more than 2 million clones, 85% to 95% of which are singletons. The sequencing sample was made of naive CD8+ T cells sorted from blood. The receptors shown here come from a man younger than 35 in good health. Both conserved end residues are part of each CDR3. D genes are given only for firm matches. Not all rows give a size; the values are once, few, many and, for expanded clones, a class.

clone_size,j_call,v_call,d_call,cdr3_nt,cdr3_aa
.,TRBJ2-5,TRBV7-9,.,TGTGCCAGCAGCTTGACATACCAAGAGACCCAGTACTTC,CASSLTYQETQYF
.,TRBJ2-2,TRBV2,TRBD2,TGTGCCAGCAGGGGACTAGCGAACGGGGAGCTGTTTTTT,CASRGLANGELFF
.,TRBJ2-3,TRBV13,TRBD2,TGTGCCAGCAGCTCCGGACTAGCGGCGGCCACAGATACGCAGTATTTT,CASSSGLAAATDTQYF
.,TRBJ2-5,TRBV7-9,.,TGTGCCAGCACCGGAACCATAGGGGTAGGAGGAGAGACCCAGTACTTC,CASTGTIGVGGETQYF
.,TRBJ2-3,TRBV7-8,.,TGTGCCAGCAGCCTCATCCCTCAGGGGAGCACAGATACGCAGTATTTT,CASSLIPQGSTDTQYF
.,TRBJ1-4,TRBV2,.,TGTGCCAGCAGCAGGACCGCAACTAATGAAAAACTGTTTTTT,CASSRTATNEKLFF
.,TRBJ2-5,TRBV7-9,.,TGTGCCAGCAGCGGGGGATGGAGCCAAGAGACCCAGTACTTC,CASSGGWSQETQYF
.,TRBJ2-3,TRBV27,.,TGTGCCAGCTCATCCAGGAGTATAAATGATACGCAGTATTTT,CASSSRSINDTQYF
.,TRBJ2-1,TRBV7-9,TRBD1,TGTGCCAGCAGCTTAGTCCCGGGACAGGGAGTAAATGAGCAGTTCTTC,CASSLVPGQGVNEQFF
.,TRBJ2-3,TRBV13,.,TGTGCCAGCAGCTTCGGCGGGACAGGCACAGATACGCAGTATTTT,CASSFGGTGTDTQYF
.,TRBJ2-1,TRBV29-1,TRBD1,TGCAGCGTTGTAGGTACCGGGACAGGCGGTCGGGAGCAGTTCTTC,CSVVGTGTGGREQFF
.,TRBJ1-1,TRBV30,.,TGTGCCTGGAATCCCCCAGGGAGGGAAGCTTTCTTT,CAWNPPGREAFF
.,TRBJ2-3,TRBV2,.,TGTGCCAGCCTGACATTGGACACAGATACGCAGTATTTT,CASLTLDTDTQYF
.,TRBJ2-3,TRBV19,.,TGTGCCAGTACCAAACTTCGCGGGAGCACAGATACGCAGTATTTT,CASTKLRGSTDTQYF
.,TRBJ1-2,TRBV7-9,.,TGTGCCAGCAGCTCTCCAGGAGCCAGCGGCTATGGCTACACCTTC,CASSSPGASGYGYTF
.,TRBJ1-1,TRBV28,TRBD1,TGTGCCAGCAGTCAACCCGTGATTCCGGACAGGAATGAAGCTTTCTTT,CASSQPVIPDRNEAFF
.,TRBJ2-7,TRBV19,.,TGTGCCAGTAGTCCTCGGGACACCTCCTACGAGCAGTACTTC,CASSPRDTSYEQYF
.,TRBJ1-1,TRBV5-1,.,TGCGCCAGCAGTTTCAGGGTATTAACTGAAGCTTTCTTT,CASSFRVLTEAFF
.,TRBJ2-7,TRBV6-1,.,TGTGCCAGCAGTGAGGGGCAAGGCATCGCCTACGAGCAGTACTTC,CASSEGQGIAYEQYF
.,TRBJ1-3,TRBV7-9,.,TGTGCCAGCAGCTTAGTAGAAGGAAACACCATATATTTT,CASSLVEGNTIYF
once,TRBJ2-1,TRBV4-1,.,TGCGCCAGCAGCCAAGAACCAGTCCCCTACAATGAGCAGTTCTTC,CASSQEPVPYNEQFF
once,TRBJ2-3,TRBV27,.,TGTGCCAGCAGTTCGATCGGACAAGGAGGTACGCAGTATTTT,CASSSIGQGGTQYF
.,TRBJ1-2,TRBV14,.,TGTGCCAGCAGTTGGCAGGGTAACTATGGCTACACCTTC,CASSWQGNYGYTF
.,TRBJ2-1,TRBV4-1,TRBD2,TGCGCCAGCAGCCAGGTAGCGGGTTCCTCCTACAATGAGCAGTTCTTC,CASSQVAGSSYNEQFF
.,TRBJ2-2,TRBV28,.,TGTGCCAGCAGTTTTCCCGTAGGAGGCGGGGAGCTGTTTTTT,CASSFPVGGGELFF
.,TRBJ2-5,TRBV5-6,.,TGTGCCAGCAGCTTGGGTGTAGGTCGGGATGTGGAGACCCAGTACTTC,CASSLGVGRDVETQYF
.,TRBJ1-1,TRBV29-1,TRBD1,TGCAGCCCCCACGGGACAGGGGGTAACACTGAAGCTTTCTTT,CSPHGTGGNTEAFF
.,TRBJ1-1,TRBV6-4,TRBD1,TGTGCCAGCAGAGAGACAGGGCACACTGAAGCTTTCTTT,CASRETGHTEAFF
.,TRBJ1-6,TRBV28,.,TGTGCCAGCAGTTTCCCTGGCCGCGGACCGTATAATTCACCCCTCCACTTT,CASSFPGRGPYNSPLHF
.,TRBJ2-3,TRBV5-5,.,TGTGCCAGCAGCTTGGCTCGGGCAGGATGGGCAGATACGCAGTATTTT,CASSLARAGWADTQYF
.,TRBJ2-1,TRBV9,.,TGTGCCAGCAGCGTGCAGAGTTCCATCTCCTACAATGAGCAGTTCTTC,CASSVQSSISYNEQFF
once,TRBJ2-7,TRBV7-9,.,TGTGCCAGCAGCCACACGATTACCAGGCTAACCTACGAGCAGTACTTC,CASSHTITRLTYEQYF
.,TRBJ1-6,TRBV5-6,.,TGTGCCAGCAGCCCTGAGGGGGGTTATAATTCACCCCTCCACTTT,CASSPEGGYNSPLHF
once,TRBJ2-1,TRBV28,.,TGTGCCAGCAGGCAGGGGATATTTGTGGGCAATGAGCAGTTCTTC,CASRQGIFVGNEQFF